The 17 T cell receptor beta chains presented below share a single source sample, sequenced in a study of blood T cells in healthy people across ages. Primers used in a second PCR of about 7 to 12 cycles were a sample-barcoded 5' primer and a J-beta primer mix. TCRdb redid the calling of the 5' RACE reads with MiXCR, one entry per CDR3 protein. This sample has some 790,000 distinct CDR3 sequences; under 30% occur once, and the top ten carry 17%. The sequenced sample consisted of blood. Receptors originate from a woman aged 80 or over in good health.

There are a few counts of this clonotype. The DNA for the CDR3 is TGTGCCAGCAGCCAACAACAGGGGACAGATGAAAAACTGTTTTTT. The encoded protein is CASSQQQGTDEKLFF. The chain combines TRBV14 with TRBJ1-4; TRBD1 matches 7 bases. Germline V gives CDR1 SGHDN, CDR2 FVKESK. With 2 bases clipped from V and 6 bases from J, the junction kept 6 bases outside the gene matches. CDR3 length: 15 residues. The whole variable domain, remainder taken from reference TRBV14 and TRBJ1-4, is EAGVTQFPSHSVIEKGQTVTLRCDPISGHDNLYWYRRVMGKEIKFLLHFVKESKQDESGMPNNRFLAERTGGTYSTLKVQPAELEDSGVYFCASSQQQGTDEKLFFGSGTQLSVL.

To note about this clonotype: A read error may produce the germline difference seen at one junction end. V usage is TRBV27 and J usage is TRBJ2-7, with D possibly TRBD1 on 6 matching bases. The germline CDR1 and CDR2 sequences are MNHEY and SMNVEV (reference sequence). This CDR3 contains 14 residues. The CDR3 is CASCKGHSSYGQYF. In DNA, the CDR3 is TGTGCCAGCTGCAAGGGACACAGCTCCTACGGGCAGTACTTC.

In regard to this clonotype: A junction end diverges from the germline sequence, so it may reflect a read error. This rearrangement joins TRBV2 to TRBJ2-3; D ambiguous. The CDR3 contains 14 residues. Germline CDR1 is SNHLY and CDR2 is FYNNEI. CDR3 nucleotides: TGTGCCAGCAGTTGTACAGTGAGCACGGATACGCAGTATTTT. Amino acid sequence: CASSCTVSTDTQYF.

This clonotype was detected only a few times. This sequence joins TRBV20-1 and TRBJ1-2; D unclear. CDR3 length: 14 residues. With 7 bases removed from V and 0 bases from J, the gap between germline ends came to 15 bases. CDR1 DFQATT and CDR2 SNEGSKA come from the germline V gene (reference sequence). DNA for the CDR3: TGCAGTGTTCGACCGGGCACTTCTAACTATGGCTACACCTTC. This encodes CSVRPGTSNYGYTF.

The J gene is TRBJ1-1, the V gene TRBV27; D ambiguous. V lost 3 bases to trimming and J lost 4 bases, with 9 bases between them. Germline loops: CDR1 MNHEY, CDR2 SMNVEV (reference sequence). CDR3 length: 13 amino acids. CDR3 coding DNA: TGTGCCAGCAGTTTTAAAAGGGCCACTGAAGCTTTCTTT. This codes for CASSFKRATEAFF.

This clonotype was counted many times. The DNA for the CDR3 is TGTGCCAGCAGCCAACGGGGGGGTCTGGAGACCCAGTACTTC. Its protein is CASSQRGGLETQYF. The chain has TRBV6-5 and TRBJ2-5; 8 bases agree with TRBD2. The CDR3 sequence is 14 residues long. Unmatched junction bases numbered 8, after V lost 6 bases and J lost 5 bases. The germline V gene has CDR1 MNHEY and CDR2 SVGAGI.

V gene TRBV24-1 combines with J gene TRBJ2-3, with D tentatively TRBD1 (8 bases). The ends were cut back, 11 bases at V and 3 bases at J, with 17 bases in the middle. Per the germline V gene, CDR1 is KGHDR and CDR2 is SFDVKD. The CDR3 contains 14 residues. CDR3 loop: CASRGDRLTDTQYF. The CDR3 nucleotides are TGTGCCAGCCGGGGGGACAGGCTGACAGATACGCAGTATTTT.

This clonotype was detected many times. This chain joins TRBV7-9 and TRBJ2-7, with TRBD1 matching 11 bases. Germline V lookup: CDR1 SEHNR, CDR2 FQNEAQ (reference sequence). CDR3 size: 14 residues. Unmatched junction bases numbered 2, after V lost 4 bases and J lost 3 bases. The CDR3 coding sequence is TGTGCCAGCAGCTCGGACAGGGGGCTCTACGAGCAGTACTTC. Encoded protein: CASSSDRGLYEQYF.

At least ten counts were recorded for this clonotype. The chain joins TRBV6-2 or TRBV6-3 to TRBJ2-1; D perhaps matches TRBD1 (5 bases). CDR3 size: 15 residues. V gave up 2 bases and J gave up 2 bases, with 10 bases separating them. The germline CDR1 and CDR2 sequences are MNHEY and SVGEGT. CDR3 region: CASSYRAGTYNEQFF. The DNA of the CDR3 is TGTGCCAGCAGTTACCGGGCAGGGACCTACAATGAGCAGTTCTTC.

The chain links TRBV18 to TRBJ2-5, with D possibly matching TRBD1 (5 bases). V dropped 2 bases and J dropped 5 bases, with 15 bases sitting between them. Germline V CDR1 and CDR2: KGHSH, LQKENI. The CDR3 covers 15 residues. CDR3 sequence: CASSPYMQGRETQYF. DNA for the CDR3: TGTGCCAGCTCACCATACATGCAGGGTCGGGAGACCCAGTACTTC.

This clonotype was counted at least ten times. The chain uses TRBV20-1 and TRBJ2-7; 7 bases are a match to TRBD1. Germline loops: CDR1 DFQATT, CDR2 SNEGSKA (reference sequence). V trimming: 3 bases; J trimming: 2 bases; junction bases outside the gene matches: 7. The CDR3 extends over 14 amino acids. The CDR3 DNA is TGCAGTGCTAGTTCTGCAGGGGGTACCTACGAGCAGTACTTC. Translation gives CSASSAGGTYEQYF.

This clonotype was detected many times. This chain links TRBV12-3 or TRBV12-4 with TRBJ1-5, with TRBD1 matching 8 bases. Trimming took 6 bases from V and 4 from J; bases not matched to a gene: 14. The CDR3 loop spans 17 amino acids. The CDR3 loop is CASSMRSGTGNNQPQHF. CDR3 nucleotides: TGTGCCAGCAGCATGAGATCCGGGACAGGAAATAATCAGCCCCAGCATTTT.

In the case of this clonotype: A much larger clone sits a single nucleotide away, making a read error possible. The rearrangement links TRBV20-1 to TRBJ1-5; D not certain. Per germline, CDR1 DFQATT and CDR2 SNEGSKA (reference sequence). Trimming shortened V by 6 bases and J by 4 bases, and 19 bases separated the two germline ends. The CDR3 consists of 15 residues. For the CDR3, the DNA is TGCAGTGCCAGTACCCCACGGGAGAATAATCAGCCCCAGCATTTT. Translating gives CSASTPRENNQPQHF.

Concerning this clonotype itself: A much bigger clone sits one base away, suggesting this may be a read error. V and J are TRBV5-1 and TRBJ2-5, with 7 positions matching TRBD1. V shed 6 bases, J shed 5 bases, and the junction held 19 bases outside the gene matches. The CDR3 is 17 amino acids. Germline values: CDR1 SGHRS, CDR2 YFSETQ. CDR3 sequence: CASNLKPGQANRETQYF. For the CDR3, the DNA is TGCGCCAGCAACTTAAAGCCAGGACAGGCCAACCGGGAGACCCAGTACTTC.

This rearrangement joins TRBV18 to TRBJ1-5; D is uncertain. Germline loops: CDR1 KGHSH, CDR2 LQKENI. The CDR3 consists of 13 residues. Trimming took off 3 bases at V and 7 bases at J, with 10 bases between the two ends. The CDR3: CASSPTDGQPQHF. The CDR3 nucleotides are TGTGCCAGCTCACCGACGGACGGCCAGCCCCAGCATTTT.

J is TRBJ2-7 and V is TRBV29-1; D may be TRBD2 (5 bases). The V gene's germline CDR1 is SQVTM and CDR2 ANQGSEA. The V end was cut by 4 bases, the J end by 2 bases, with 9 bases between. CDR3 length equals 12 residues. CDR3 residues: CSVVDGAYEQYF. The CDR3 DNA follows: TGCAGCGTTGTGGACGGGGCCTACGAGCAGTACTTC.

A remark on this clonotype: A much larger clone differs by one base, so this may be a read error. The V call is TRBV6-2 or TRBV6-3, the J call TRBJ2-4; the match to TRBD1 covers 9 bases. The DNA end is more similar to TRBJ2-7, so the J call may be wrong. Looked up from germline, CDR1 is MNHEY and CDR2 is SVGEGT. This CDR3 region has 18 residues. The CDR3 DNA follows: TGTGCCAGCAGTCCCATGGGGCCACAGGGGGCGCGGAGTTACGAGCAGTACTTC. Residues: CASSPMGPQGARSYEQYF.